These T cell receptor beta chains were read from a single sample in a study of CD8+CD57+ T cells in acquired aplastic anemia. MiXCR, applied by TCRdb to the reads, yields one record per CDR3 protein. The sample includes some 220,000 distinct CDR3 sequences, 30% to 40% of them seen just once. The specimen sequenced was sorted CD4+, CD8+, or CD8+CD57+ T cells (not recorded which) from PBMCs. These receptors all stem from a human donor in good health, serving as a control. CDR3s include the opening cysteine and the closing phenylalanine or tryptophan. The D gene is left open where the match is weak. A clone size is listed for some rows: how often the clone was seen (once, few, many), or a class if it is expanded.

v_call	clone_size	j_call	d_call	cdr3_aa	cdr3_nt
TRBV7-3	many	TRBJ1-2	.	CASSETPNYGYTF	TGTGCCAGCAGTGAAACACCTAACTATGGCTACACCTTC
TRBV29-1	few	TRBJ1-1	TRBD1	CSVAQGGAMNTEAFF	TGCAGCGTTGCTCAGGGGGGGGCCATGAACACTGAAGCTTTCTTT
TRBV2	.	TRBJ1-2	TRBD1	CASSEQGRILGYTF	TGTGCCAGCAGCGAACAGGGGCGAATCCTAGGCTACACCTTC
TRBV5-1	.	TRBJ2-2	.	CASSLMPGDTGELFF	TGCGCCAGCAGCTTGATGCCAGGGGACACCGGGGAGCTGTTTTTT
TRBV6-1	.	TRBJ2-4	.	CASSPDQADIQYF	TGTGCCAGCAGTCCGGACCAGGCGGACATTCAGTACTTC
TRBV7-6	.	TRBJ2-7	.	CASASRTTYEQYF	TGTGCCAGCGCGTCAAGGACTACCTACGAGCAGTACTTC
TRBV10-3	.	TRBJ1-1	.	CASSFSSWAGGRNTEAFF	TGTGCCAGCTCTTTTTCTTCCTGGGCCGGTGGGAGGAACACTGAAGCTTTCTTT
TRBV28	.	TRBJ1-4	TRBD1	CASSINRGFNEKLFF	TGTGCCAGCAGTATAAACAGGGGCTTTAATGAAAAACTGTTTTTT
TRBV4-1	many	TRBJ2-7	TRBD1	CASSQVMVTGGGAYEQYF	TGCGCCAGCAGCCAGGTCATGGTGACAGGGGGTGGGGCCTACGAGCAGTACTTC
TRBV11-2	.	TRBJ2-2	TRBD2	CASSFTSGGAGELFF	TGTGCCAGCAGCTTCACTAGCGGGGGGGCCGGGGAGCTGTTTTTT
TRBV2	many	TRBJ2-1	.	CASNRVNEQFF	TGTGCCAGCAACAGGGTTAATGAGCAGTTCTTC
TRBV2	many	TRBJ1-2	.	CASMARNLNYGYTF	TGTGCCAGCATGGCACGAAACCTAAACTATGGCTACACCTTC
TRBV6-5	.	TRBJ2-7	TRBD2	CASSYSGTSGGHYEQYF	TGTGCCAGCAGTTACTCAGGGACTAGCGGGGGACATTACGAGCAGTACTTC
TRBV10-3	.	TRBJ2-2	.	CAISDPFNRRRNTGELFF	TGCGCCATCAGTGACCCCTTCAACAGGAGACGGAACACTGGGGAGCTGTTTTTT
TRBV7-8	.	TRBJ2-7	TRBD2	CASVKRAGDAYEQYF	TGTGCCAGCGTCAAAAGAGCGGGAGATGCCTACGAGCAGTACTTC
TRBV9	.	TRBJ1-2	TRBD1	CASSTRTGSVCGYTF	TGTGCCAGCAGCACTCGGACAGGATCCGTCTGTGGCTACACCTTC
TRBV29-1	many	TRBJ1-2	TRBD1	CSVDRGQGGDGYTF	TGCAGCGTTGACAGGGGACAGGGAGGGGATGGCTACACCTTC